This is a list of T cell receptor beta chains from one sample in a study of CD8+CD57+ T cells in acquired aplastic anemia. TCRdb used MiXCR to reprocess the reads, holding one entry per CDR3 protein. Of a few hundred thousand distinct CDR3 sequences in the sample, approximately 35% were seen once. Sequenced sample: sorted CD4+, CD8+, or CD8+CD57+ T cells (not recorded which) from PBMCs. These receptors came from a human donor in good health, serving as a control. Each CDR3 is given with its conserved first and last residue. The D gene is left open where the match is weak. Size values are once, few and many counts, or a class for expanded clones, and some rows have none.

cdr3_length	v_call	clone_size	d_call	j_call	cdr3_nt	cdr3_aa
11	TRBV6-2/TRBV6-3	.	.	TRBJ2-5	TGTGCCAGCAGTTACGGGGAGACCCAGTGCTTC	CASSYGETQCF
14	TRBV10-3	.	TRBD1	TRBJ2-2	TGTGCCATCAGCCGGGGGACAGGAAACGGGGAGCTGTTTTTT	CAISRGTGNGELFF
13	TRBV6-1	many	.	TRBJ1-6	TGTGCTGGTCAACAGGGTTTCGAATCACCCCTCCACTTT	CAGQQGFESPLHF
12	TRBV12-3/TRBV12-4	.	.	TRBJ2-3	TGTGCCAGCAGTCACTACCCAGATACGCAGTATTTT	CASSHYPDTQYF
14	TRBV10-3	many	.	TRBJ2-7	TGTGCCATTACGCCTAATCCCCAGGTCTACGAGCAGTACTTC	CAITPNPQVYEQYF
16	TRBV7-9	many	.	TRBJ2-5	TGTGCCAGCAGCCCCAATAATGGCGGGGAACTAGCGACCCAGTACTTC	CASSPNNGGELATQYF
17	TRBV4-1	few	TRBD2	TRBJ2-4	TGCGCCAGCAGCCAAAGGACTAGCGACCTAGCCAAAAACATTCAGTACTTC	CASSQRTSDLAKNIQYF
15	TRBV13	many	.	TRBJ2-7	TGTGCCAGCAGCTTAGCTTCATGGACGGTATACGAGCAGTACTTC	CASSLASWTVYEQYF
14	TRBV20-1	many	.	TRBJ2-3	TGCAGCACCCTAGGACTCCTCAGCACAGATACGCAGTATTTT	CSTLGLLSTDTQYF
17	TRBV6-1	few	TRBD2	TRBJ2-5	TGTGCCAGCAAACACCGACCGCGGGAGGGGTGTGACGAGACCCAGTACTTC	CASKHRPREGCDETQYF
14	TRBV7-3	many	TRBD1	TRBJ2-3	TGTGCCAGCAGCCCGACAGGGGGCTCAGATACGCAGTATTTT	CASSPTGGSDTQYF
17	TRBV10-3	many	.	TRBJ2-6	TGTGCCATCAGGGAACTTAGGGGACGGACCGGGGCCAACGTCCTGACTTTC	CAIRELRGRTGANVLTF
15	TRBV11-2	many	.	TRBJ2-1	TGTGCCAGCAGCTTGGATCCTTCGATATACAATGAGCAGTTCTTC	CASSLDPSIYNEQFF
13	TRBV2	few	.	TRBJ1-6	TGTGCCAGCAGCAGGGCCACGGGGTCACCCCTCCACTTT	CASSRATGSPLHF